The T cell receptor beta chain under discussion was sequenced for a study of siplizumab effects on memory and regulatory T cells. The method was immunoSEQ multiplex PCR; TCRdb's version includes in-frame clones alone and lacks a portion of them. The table shows 90,000 to 140,000 clones, with more than 85% occurring only once. V was pared by 4 bases and J by 1 base, with 17 bases between. Looked up from germline, CDR1 is LNHDA and CDR2 is SQIVND (reference sequence). This CDR3 is 17 amino acids long. A remark on this clone: The same CDR3 arises from other DNA sequences in this sample as well.

What was sequenced was CD4+ T cells sorted from blood. The receptor comes from a human donor in good health. The V and J genes are TRBV19 and TRBJ1-5, with TRBD1 as a possible D gene (5 bases). The CDR3 loop is CASSNDDRVYSNQPQHF. The DNA of the CDR3 is TGTGCCAGTAGTAACGACGACAGAGTCTACAGCAATCAGCCCCAGCATTTT.